This TCR beta chain was sequenced in a study of shared clonotypes between healthy human individuals. Study results and caveats: The low donor count limited represented genetic and exposure-history diversity.

As concerns this clone: The antigen is unknown.

Using immunoSEQ multiplex PCR, the repertoire was profiled, and TCRdb retains in-frame clones only, with some absent. The table lists some 530,000 clones, roughly 80% of them singletons. Trimming stripped 3 bases from V and 7 bases from J, with 18 bases between. CDR3 length: 15 residues. The germline gives CDR1 LGHNA, CDR2 YNFKEQ. Sequenced sample: PBMCs. The receptor comes from a woman aged 40 to 50 in good health. Some clones in this sample may be carry-over from other donors' samples. The chain uses TRBV4-2 and TRBJ1-2; D is perhaps TRBD1 (6 bases). The CDR3 DNA is TGTGCCAGCAGCCAGGGCAGTACAGGGCGGCCTGGCTACACCTTC. Encoded protein: CASSQGSTGRPGYTF.